One and the same sample provided the 26 T cell receptor beta chains below, sequenced in a study of T cell responses to AZD1222 COVID-19 vaccine. Profiling relied on immunoSEQ multiplex PCR, and the TCRdb table lists in-frame clones only, not all of them. The repertoire consists of more than 150,000 clones, with 92% occurring once and the leading ten covering 1.3%. The input for sequencing was peripheral blood, taken 28 days after the second AZD1222 dose. All receptors come from an adult who received the AZD1222 COVID-19 vaccine.

The gene calls are TRBV5-1 and TRBJ2-7; weak D call: TRBD1 (6 bases). CDR1 and CDR2 from the germline V gene are SGHRS and YFSETQ. V was cut by 7 bases and J by 3 bases, with 23 bases left in between. The CDR3 totals 16 residues. The CDR3 protein is CASSFLQGAGNYEQYF. CDR3 DNA: TGCGCCAGCTCATTCTTACAGGGAGCCGGAAACTACGAGCAGTACTTC.

This sequence joins TRBV7-6 and TRBJ1-6; D uncertain. Germline V gene sequence: CDR1 SGHVS, CDR2 FNYEAQ. V shed 0 bases and J shed 7 bases, with 10 bases lying between them. The CDR3 has 15 residues. The DNA of the CDR3 is TGTGCCAGCAGCTTAGCGGTCGACCCAAATTCACCCCTCCACTTT. Protein: CASSLAVDPNSPLHF.

The chain links TRBV11-2 to TRBJ1-2; weak D call: TRBD1 (6 bases). The CDR3 extends over 16 amino acids. Germline values: CDR1 SGHAT, CDR2 FQNNGV. Trimming took 2 bases from V and 6 from J, leaving 19 bases between them. In DNA, the CDR3 is TGTGCCAGCAGCTTACGGCATCGGGGGGCGAAAGATGGCTACACCTTC. This sequence encodes CASSLRHRGAKDGYTF.

V is TRBV5-5 and J is TRBJ2-5; D is perhaps TRBD1 or TRBD2 (6 bases each). This CDR3 has 16 amino acids. Germline CDR1 SGHKS, CDR2 YYEKEE (reference sequence). The V and J ends lost 4 bases and 5 bases respectively, with 21 bases between them. The CDR3 nucleotides read TGTGCCAGCAGCACCGCCCCGGAGGGGGTGGGGGAGACCCAGTACTTC. The encoded protein is CASSTAPEGVGETQYF. Drawing the rest from reference TRBV5-5 and TRBJ2-5, the complete variable domain is DAGVTQSPTHLIKTRGQQVTLRCSPISGHKSVSWYQQVLGQGPQFIFQYYEKEERGRGNFPDRFSARQFPNYSSELNVNALLLGDSALYLCASSTAPEGVGETQYFGPGTRLLVL.

The V call is TRBV5-1, the J call TRBJ1-2; D may be TRBD1 (5 bases). Trimming took off 1 base at V and 0 bases at J, with 25 bases between the two ends. The CDR3 is 20 amino acids. CDR1 is SGHRS, CDR2 YFSETQ, per germline. Here the CDR3 DNA reads TGCGCCAGCAGCTTGAAGATTTGGGGAGGGAACAGGTTAGCTAACTATGGCTACACCTTC. Translation gives CASSLKIWGGNRLANYGYTF. Variable domain in full (rest from reference TRBV5-1 and TRBJ1-2): KAGVTQTPRYLIKTRGQQVTLSCSPISGHRSVSWYQQTPGQGLQFLFEYFSETQRNKGNFPGRFSGRQFSNSRSEMNVSTLELGDSALYLCASSLKIWGGNRLANYGYTFGSGTRLTVV.

This chain connects TRBV19 to TRBJ1-5; D is ambiguous. V was cut by 6 bases and J by 9 bases, with 15 bases left in between. The CDR3 length is 13 residues. The germline CDR1 and CDR2 sequences are LNHDA and SQIVND (reference sequence). The CDR3 spells CASSPRPFGPQHF. The CDR3 DNA reads as TGTGCCAGTAGCCCCAGGCCGTTCGGGCCCCAGCATTTT.

The chain has TRBV30 and TRBJ1-4, with 7 nucleotides matching TRBD1. V dropped 2 bases and J dropped 7; count of bases not matched to a gene: 10. This CDR3 has 15 residues. Germline CDR1 reads GTSNPN; CDR2 reads SVGIG (reference sequence). The CDR3 here is CAWSPPGQHSEKLFF. CDR3 nucleotide sequence: TGTGCCTGGAGTCCTCCGGGACAGCACAGTGAAAAACTGTTTTTT.

V gene TRBV6-5 combines with J gene TRBJ2-3; 12 bases line up with TRBD2. The germline V gene has CDR1 MNHEY and CDR2 SVGAGI. V lost 4 bases, J lost 10 bases, and 12 bases stayed unmatched. The CDR3 extends over 16 amino acids. The CDR3 loop reads CASSSDLTSGGGSQYF. In DNA form, the CDR3 reads TGTGCCAGCAGTTCCGACCTGACTAGCGGGGGAGGATCGCAGTATTTT.

This clone was detected only a few times. V is TRBV4-2 and J is TRBJ2-5; perhaps TRBD2 as D (6 bases). The CDR3 sequence is 16 residues long. Trimming left V 0 bases short and J 1 base short, with 12 bases between. Looked up from germline, CDR1 is LGHNA and CDR2 is YNFKEQ. CDR3 coding DNA: TGTGCCAGCAGCCAAGATTGGGGGACTGGCCAAGAGACCCAGTACTTC. It translates to CASSQDWGTGQETQYF.

In DNA, the CDR3 is TGTGCAAGTCGCTGGGGGACTAGCGGGAGGGCCGCCAATGAGCAGTTCTTC. The encoded protein is CASRWGTSGRAANEQFF. The gene calls are TRBV12-2 and TRBJ2-1; TRBD2 is the table's D call and was not checked against the DNA. TRBV12-2 is termed a pseudogene. This CDR3 region has 17 residues.

This clone was found a few times. The chain employs TRBV5-4 and TRBJ2-7; 9 nucleotides line up with TRBD2. The CDR3 has 17 amino acids. Germline assignment: CDR1 SGHNT and CDR2 YYREEE (reference sequence). V shed 0 bases, J shed 3 bases, and the junction held 10 bases outside the gene matches. The CDR3, as DNA: TGTGCCAGCAGCTTGGTTTTCCAAGCGGGAGGCGACTACGAGCAGTACTTC. Residues: CASSLVFQAGGDYEQYF.

This clone has just a few counts. The chain combines TRBV29-1 with TRBJ1-1; D is possibly TRBD1 (6 bases). CDR3 size: 10 residues. The V gene's germline CDR1 is SQVTM and CDR2 ANQGSEA. With 7 bases removed from V and 6 bases from J, the gap between germline ends came to 9 bases. The CDR3, as DNA: TGCAGCGCAGGGGAATCTGAAGCTTTCTTT. Protein: CSAGESEAFF.

The chain couples TRBV9 to TRBJ2-5, with D perhaps assigned TRBD1 or TRBD2 (5 bases each). The germline gives CDR1 SGDLS, CDR2 YYNGEE. Trimming cost V 3 bases and J 4 bases, with 13 bases left between them. This CDR3 contains 14 residues. DNA of the CDR3: TGTGCCAGCAGCGCCCGGGGCAGGCGAGAGACCCAGTACTTC. It yields the protein CASSARGRRETQYF.

The chain links TRBV3-1 (or the pseudogene TRBV3-2) to TRBJ2-7; 9 bases are shared with TRBD2. Losses at the gene ends were 4 bases for V and 2 bases for J; bases not matched to a gene: 6. Looked up from germline, CDR1 is LGHDT and CDR2 is YNNKEL (reference sequence). The CDR3 is made up of 15 amino acids. The CDR3 DNA reads as TGTGCCAGCAGCCCGGGACTAGCTTTAGCCTACGAGCAGTACTTC. It codes for CASSPGLALAYEQYF.

The rearrangement uses TRBV3-1 (or the pseudogene TRBV3-2) and TRBJ1-4; tentative D call: TRBD1 (6 bases). Germline loops: CDR1 LGHDT, CDR2 YNNKEL (reference sequence). This CDR3 spans 16 amino acids. Trimming pared 4 bases from V and 8 bases from J, leaving 20 bases between. The DNA of the CDR3 is TGTGCCAGCAGCCCCATCGGGGGCGGGGGAGGAGAAAAACTGTTTTTT. Residues: CASSPIGGGGGEKLFF.

The gene calls are TRBV29-1 and TRBJ2-1; D not certain. Germline CDR1 reads SQVTM; CDR2 reads ANQGSEA. This CDR3 has 13 amino acids. V was pared by 1 base and J by 9 bases, with 13 bases between. Written as DNA, the CDR3 is TGCAGCGTTGAAGCCCGGCTACCCGGTGAGCAGTTCTTC. It yields the protein CSVEARLPGEQFF.

The chain recombines TRBV10-2 with TRBJ2-2; 11 bases match TRBD1. The germline CDR1 and CDR2 sequences are WSHSY and SAAADI. The CDR3 consists of 14 residues. Germline trimming cut 6 bases from V and 4 bases from J; bases unmatched to any gene: 1. Here the CDR3 DNA reads TGCGCCAGCAGGGGGACAGGGGGCACCGGGGAGCTGTTTTTT. It is translated as CASRGTGGTGELFF.

The chain joins TRBV7-2 to TRBJ2-7; TRBD2 aligns across 7 bases. The germline V gene has CDR1 SGHTA and CDR2 FQGNSA. Germline trimming cut 4 bases from V and 5 bases from J; bases unmatched to any gene: 2. The CDR3 runs to 12 residues. The CDR3 DNA follows: TGTGCCAGCAGCTCTAGCGGAGACGAGCAGTACTTC. It translates to CASSSSGDEQYF.

V is TRBV6-5 and J is TRBJ1-5; D is ambiguous. CDR1 MNHEY and CDR2 SVGAGI come from the germline V gene. V shed 0 bases and J shed 3 bases, with 3 bases lying between them. The CDR3 has 13 amino acids. CDR3 sequence (DNA): TGTGCCAGCAGTTACTCGGTCAATCAGCCCCAGCATTTT. It yields the protein CASSYSVNQPQHF.

V usage is TRBV27 and J usage is TRBJ1-2, with a weak D call TRBD1 (6 bases). The CDR3 is made up of 14 amino acids. Trimming stripped 3 bases from V and 4 bases from J, with 12 bases between. Germline V CDR1 and CDR2: MNHEY, SMNVEV (reference sequence). CDR3 DNA: TGTGCCAGCAGTTTGGGGGCAGGTCTCTATGGCTACACCTTC. It translates to CASSLGAGLYGYTF.

The chain employs TRBV27 and TRBJ1-2; 9 bases line up with TRBD1. V gave up 4 bases and J gave up 7 bases; unmatched junction bases: 4. This CDR3 has 13 residues. Germline V gene lookup returns CDR1 MNHEY and CDR2 SMNVEV (reference sequence). CDR3 coding DNA: TGTGCCAGCAGTTCCCACAGGGGGCCTGGCTACACCTTC. Its protein is CASSSHRGPGYTF.

This clone has just one count. The chain is built from TRBV18 and TRBJ1-1; a weak D match, TRBD1 (6 bases). Germline CDR1 reads KGHSH; CDR2 reads LQKENI. V was trimmed by 3 bases and J by 4 bases, leaving 12 bases between them. This CDR3 is built from 14 residues. CDR3 protein: CASSPAQGSTEAFF. In DNA form, the CDR3 reads TGTGCCAGCTCACCTGCACAGGGTTCCACTGAAGCTTTCTTT. Using reference TRBV18 and TRBJ1-1 for the parts outside the CDR3, the full variable domain is NAGVMQNPRHLVRRRGQEARLRCSPMKGHSHVYWYRQLPEEGLKFMVYLQKENIIDESGMPKERFSAEFPKEGPSILRIQQVVRGDSAAYFCASSPAQGSTEAFFGQGTRLTVV.

This clone was recorded a few times. The CDR3 protein is CASTLAGSTEAFF. Here the CDR3 DNA reads TGTGCCAGCACCCTGGCAGGGAGTACTGAAGCTTTCTTT. The chain is built from TRBV6-5 and TRBJ1-1, with D possibly being TRBD1 (5 bases). The CDR3 contains 13 residues. The germline V gene has CDR1 MNHEY and CDR2 SVGAGI. Trimming took 7 bases from V and 5 from J, leaving 14 bases between them.

The rearrangement links TRBV19 to TRBJ1-2, with D perhaps matching TRBD1 (6 bases). V was shortened by 4 bases and J by 6 bases, with 15 bases between the two germline ends. Germline values: CDR1 LNHDA, CDR2 SQIVND (reference sequence). The CDR3 sequence is 14 residues long. CDR3 loop: CASSTGDGSHGYTF. The CDR3 nucleotides read TGTGCCAGTAGTACAGGGGACGGTAGCCATGGCTACACCTTC.

The chain uses TRBV24-1 and TRBJ1-1; 9 bases map to TRBD1. This CDR3 has 13 amino acids. The germline V gene encodes CDR1 KGHDR and CDR2 SFDVKD. The V gene end was trimmed by 6 bases and the J gene end by 4 bases; junction bases not matched to a gene: 2. The CDR3 nucleotides are TGTGCCACCAGTACGACAGGGGGCACTGAAGCTTTCTTT. Residues: CATSTTGGTEAFF.

V gene TRBV6-2 or TRBV6-3 combines with J gene TRBJ1-1, with 8 bases aligning to TRBD1. The CDR3 totals 15 residues. Germline V gives CDR1 MNHEY, CDR2 SVGEGT. V was pared by 2 bases and J by 3 bases, with 5 bases of the junction left unmatched. The CDR3 bases are TGTGCCAGCAGTTACCCGGACAGGGTAGACACTGAAGCTTTCTTT. It is translated as CASSYPDRVDTEAFF.